This T cell receptor (beta chain) came from a study of CD8 T cells in Susac syndrome. Whole-study findings and limits: As acknowledged by the study, its TCR sequencing and HLA analysis included a relatively small number of individuals.

Looked up from germline, CDR1 is LGHDT and CDR2 is YNNKEL (reference sequence). V dropped 4 bases and J dropped 6; count of bases not matched to a gene: 10. This CDR3 comprises 15 residues. The CD8+ and CD4+ T cells were negatively isolated, with the TEMRA cells enriched by FACS. Reverse transcription used about 0.45 to 1 ug RNA and random hexamers. By means of immunoSEQ multiplex PCR, TCR beta CDR3 spanning 54 Vbeta and 13 Jbeta underwent amplification. TCRdb redid the calling of the immunoSEQ multiplex PCR reads with MiXCR, one entry per CDR3 protein. The data contain around 140,000 distinct CDR3 sequences, approximately 95% of them seen just once; the ten biggest clones take up about 0.11%. A remark on this clonotype: The antigen is undetermined.

The source of this sequence is a human donor with multiple sclerosis. Material for sequencing was CD4+ T cells from PBMCs. J is TRBJ1-1 and V is TRBV3-1; 8 positions match TRBD1. The CDR3 DNA reads TGTGCCAGCAGCCTAAGGACAGGGTGGGTAGCTGAAGCTTTCTTT. As protein: CASSLRTGWVAEAFF.